This TCR beta chain was observed in a study of blood T cell repertoires in COVID-19. Study context: Donors in the United States, Italy and Spain gave samples during acute or convalescent COVID-19. PBMCs, B-cell-depleted T cells, or T cells provided the cDNA or gDNA that made up the material.

The CDR3 runs 10 residues. Trimming cost V 5 bases and J 8 bases, with 9 bases left between them. Germline lookup yields CDR1 DFQATT and CDR2 SNEGSKA (reference sequence). Assay: immunoSEQ multiplex PCR; the TCRdb copy retains only in-frame clones and omits some. The repertoire holds 540,000 or so clones, with about 89% as singletons. The V and J genes are TRBV20-1 and TRBJ1-2, with D maybe TRBD1 (6 bases). The source material was peripheral blood. The TCR originated in a woman aged 50 to 60 with COVID-19, enrolled during active disease. The CDR3 here is CSAYRVGYTF. CDR3 DNA: TGCAGTGCTTACAGGGTAGGCTACACCTTC.